This T cell receptor (beta chain) was recorded in a study of cytomegalovirus exposure and HLA in healthy donors. It was with 60 Vbeta and 13 Jbeta primers that the PCR ran. Sequencing was performed with immunoSEQ multiplex PCR; in TCRdb, only in-frame clones are kept and a portion is missing. The sample includes more than 150,000 clones, roughly 88% of them seen just once. The V gene end was trimmed by 2 bases and the J gene end by 2 bases; junction bases not matched to a gene: 1. The germline V gene has CDR1 SNHLY and CDR2 FYNNEI. The CDR3 is 14 residues long. The receptor's source is a man aged 18 to 30 in good health and CMV-seropositive. The chain couples TRBV2 to TRBJ2-7, with 9 positions matching TRBD1. The sequencing input was PBMCs. CDR3 sequence (DNA): TGTGCCAGCAGTGAACGACAGGGGGCCTACGAGCAGTACTTC. Translation gives CASSERQGAYEQYF. The full variable domain, rest sourced from reference TRBV2 and TRBJ2-7, is EPEVTQTPSHQVTQMGQEVILRCVPISNHLYFYWYRQILGQKVEFLVSFYNNEISEKSEIFDDQFSVERPDGSNFTLKIRSTKLEDSAMYFCASSERQGAYEQYFGPGTRLTVT.